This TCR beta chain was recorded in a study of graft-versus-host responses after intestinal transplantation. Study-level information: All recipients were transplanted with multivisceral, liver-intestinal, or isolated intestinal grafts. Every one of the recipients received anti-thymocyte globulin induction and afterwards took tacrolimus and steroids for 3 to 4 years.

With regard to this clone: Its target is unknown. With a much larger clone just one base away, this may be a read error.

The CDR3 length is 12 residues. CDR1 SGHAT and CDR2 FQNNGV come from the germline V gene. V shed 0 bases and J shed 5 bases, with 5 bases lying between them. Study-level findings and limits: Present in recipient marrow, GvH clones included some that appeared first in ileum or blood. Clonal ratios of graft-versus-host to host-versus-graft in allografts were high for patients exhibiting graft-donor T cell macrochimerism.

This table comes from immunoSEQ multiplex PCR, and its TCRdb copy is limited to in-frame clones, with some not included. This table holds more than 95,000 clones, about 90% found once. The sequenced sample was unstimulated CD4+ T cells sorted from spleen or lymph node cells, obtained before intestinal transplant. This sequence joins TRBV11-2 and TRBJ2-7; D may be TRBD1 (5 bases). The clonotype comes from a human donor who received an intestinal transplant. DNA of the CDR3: TGTGCCAGCAGCTTAGACAGGGACGAGCAGTACTTC. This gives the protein CASSLDRDEQYF. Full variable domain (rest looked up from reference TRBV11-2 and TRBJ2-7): EAGVAQSPRYKIIEKRQSVAFWCNPISGHATLYWYQQILGQGPKLLIQFQNNGVVDDSQLPKDRFSAERLKGVDSTLKIQPAKLEDSAVYLCASSLDRDEQYFGPGTRLTVT.